These 29 T cell receptor beta chains were sequenced from one sample in a study of T cell responses to AZD1222 COVID-19 vaccine. TCRdb's copy holds only in-frame clones and misses some; the assay was immunoSEQ multiplex PCR. The table records 150,000 to 160,000 clones, 88% of them present only once. The sequencing used peripheral blood, collected after recovery from COVID-19. These receptor sequences come from an adult who had recovered from COVID-19.

This chain joins TRBV27 and TRBJ2-2; D perhaps matches TRBD2 (7 bases). V was trimmed by 2 bases and J by 3 bases, leaving 13 bases between them. Germline V gives CDR1 MNHEY, CDR2 SMNVEV (reference sequence). The CDR3 totals 16 residues. CDR3 sequence (DNA): TGTGCCAGCAGTTTAAGGGGGGGAACGGACACCGGGGAGCTGTTTTTT. It is translated as CASSLRGGTDTGELFF.

This chain connects TRBV10-3 to TRBJ1-4; the match to TRBD1 covers 10 bases. Per the germline V gene, CDR1 is ENHRY and CDR2 is SYGVKD. J was trimmed by 6 bases and V by 6 bases; bases with no gene match: 7. The CDR3 has 15 amino acids. CDR3 in amino acids: CAIRAGQGVDEKLFF. The CDR3 nucleotides are TGTGCCATCAGGGCCGGACAGGGGGTGGATGAAAAACTGTTTTTT.

The chain links TRBV2 to TRBJ2-3; no firm D call. Germline assignment: CDR1 SNHLY and CDR2 FYNNEI. The CDR3 runs to 16 residues. Trimming left V 4 bases short and J 2 bases short, with 16 bases between. As DNA, the CDR3 is TGTGCCAGCAGTGGGGCCCGTTCCTTTGACACAGATACGCAGTATTTT. Protein product: CASSGARSFDTDTQYF.

The chain joins TRBV5-4 to TRBJ1-2; D call uncertain. Trimming left V 5 bases short and J 0 bases short, with 14 bases between. The CDR3 consists of 15 residues. Germline V gene data show CDR1 as SGHNT and CDR2 as YYREEE (reference sequence). The CDR3 DNA reads as TGTGCCAGCAGTTCGCCGGGGTCTTCTAACTATGGCTACACCTTC. Translated, it gives CASSSPGSSNYGYTF.

The chain carries TRBV5-6 and TRBJ1-2, with TRBD1 matching 7 bases. The CDR3 is 15 residues long. CDR1 and CDR2 from the germline V gene are SGHDT and YYEEEE. After removal of 3 bases from V and 8 bases from J, the junction contained 13 bases not matched to a gene. CDR3 amino acids: CASSWAQGVGYGYTF. CDR3 bases: TGTGCCAGCAGCTGGGCCCAGGGGGTTGGCTACGGCTACACCTTC.

The chain uses TRBV4-2 and TRBJ2-1; D not certain. This CDR3 is 13 amino acids long. V lost 1 base and J 6 bases, leaving 7 bases between the germline ends. Germline CDR1 and CDR2: LGHNA and YNFKEQ. The CDR3 DNA follows: TGTGCCAGCAGCCAAGTCTTCAGCAATGAGCAGTTCTTC. Translating gives CASSQVFSNEQFF.

This clone was recorded a few times. The chain joins TRBV12-5 to TRBJ1-2; TRBD1 agrees at 7 bases. CDR3 size: 16 residues. Germline loops: CDR1 LGHNT, CDR2 FRNRAP. The V and J ends lost 7 bases and 0 bases, in that order; junction bases with no gene match: 11. The CDR3 nucleotides are TGTGCTAGTGCCTTACTGATCGGGACAGCTAACTATGGCTACACCTTC. This codes for CASALLIGTANYGYTF.

This clone was recorded once. V usage is TRBV6-6 and J usage is TRBJ2-7; D gene uncertain. Per germline, CDR1 MNHNY and CDR2 SVGAGI (reference sequence). With 6 bases removed from V and 7 bases from J, the gap between germline ends came to 13 bases. This CDR3 is 12 amino acids long. The CDR3 DNA is TGTGCCAGCAGCCCCTCTATCCGGGAGCAGTACTTC. It yields the protein CASSPSIREQYF.

The chain combines TRBV21-1 with TRBJ2-7; the table calls TRBD2, which could not be checked here. TRBV21-1 is a documented pseudogene. The CDR3 extends over 15 amino acids. The CDR3 is CASSKEGGHRFEQYF. The CDR3 DNA follows: TGTGCCAGCAGCAAAGAGGGGGGGCACCGGTTCGAGCAGTACTTC.

The chain has TRBV3-1 (or the pseudogene TRBV3-2) and TRBJ2-1; 9 nucleotides agree with TRBD1. V dropped 3 bases and J dropped 8; count of bases not matched to a gene: 8. This CDR3 comprises 15 residues. Germline CDR1 reads LGHDT; CDR2 reads YNNKEL (reference sequence). The CDR3 protein is CASSHRDRDVHEQFF. DNA for the CDR3: TGTGCCAGCAGCCACCGGGACAGGGACGTGCATGAGCAGTTCTTC.

This clone was detected once. The chain recombines TRBV5-1 with TRBJ2-3; 9 positions match TRBD2. V lost 3 bases, J lost 2 bases, and 7 bases stayed unmatched. The CDR3 runs to 16 residues. The germline gives CDR1 SGHRS, CDR2 YFSETQ. CDR3 sequence (DNA): TGCGCCAGCAGCTCGTCTAGCGGGACCTACACAGATACGCAGTATTTT. It specifies CASSSSSGTYTDTQYF.

The chain links TRBV28 to TRBJ1-5; tentative D call: TRBD1 (5 bases). The V gene lost 8 bases and the J gene lost 7 bases, with 21 bases spanning the gap. Germline lookup yields CDR1 MDHEN and CDR2 SYDVKM. CDR3 size: 15 residues. CDR3 nucleotides: TGTGCCAGCTCCTTGGGGCAGGGATTTCGGCAGCCCCAGCATTTT. This encodes CASSLGQGFRQPQHF.

This clone was counted between two and nine times. As DNA, the CDR3 is TGCGCCAGCAGCTGGGGACTAGGGGAAGATACGCAGTATTTT. Encoded protein: CASSWGLGEDTQYF. The V gene is TRBV5-1, the J gene TRBJ2-3; 8 bases map to TRBD2. Trimming at V came to 3 bases and at J to 5 bases, leaving 5 bases not matched to a gene. The CDR3 consists of 14 residues. In germline, CDR1 is SGHRS, CDR2 YFSETQ.

This clone was counted between two and nine times. The chain recombines TRBV5-1 with TRBJ2-1; 9 bases line up with TRBD1. CDR1 SGHRS and CDR2 YFSETQ come from the germline V gene. The CDR3 consists of 16 residues. The V gene end was trimmed by 6 bases and the J gene end by 3 bases; junction bases not matched to a gene: 10. CDR3 loop: CASTWGDRDDYNEQFF. For the CDR3, the DNA is TGCGCCAGCACATGGGGGGACAGGGACGACTACAATGAGCAGTTCTTC.

V gene TRBV7-7 combines with J gene TRBJ2-3; the D call may be TRBD1 or TRBD2 (6 bases each). This CDR3 comprises 15 residues. The ends were cut back, 5 bases at V and 5 bases at J, with 17 bases in the middle. Germline lookup yields CDR1 SSHAT and CDR2 FNYEAQ (reference sequence). The CDR3 nucleotides are TGTGCCAGCAGCCTTCGGATGGGGGGCAAAGATACGCAGTATTTT. It translates to CASSLRMGGKDTQYF. Full variable domain (rest looked up from reference TRBV7-7 and TRBJ2-3): GAGVSQSPRYKVTKRGQDVTLRCDPISSHATLYWYQQALGQGPEFLTYFNYEAQPDKSGLPSDRFSAERPEGSISTLTIQRTEQRDSAMYRCASSLRMGGKDTQYFGPGTRLTVL.

This chain's CDR3 is CASSTLTGSPQETQYF. The CDR3 nucleotides read TGTGCCAGTAGTACCCTAACAGGGTCACCACAAGAGACCCAGTACTTC. The rearrangement joins TRBV19 to TRBJ2-5, with a weak D call TRBD1 (6 bases). CDR3 length equals 16 residues. Germline CDR1 LNHDA, CDR2 SQIVND (reference sequence). Trimming took off 4 bases at V and 2 bases at J, with 17 bases between the two ends.

This clone was counted a single time. The V call is TRBV7-2, the J call TRBJ2-5; tentative D call: TRBD1 (6 bases). Per germline, CDR1 SGHTA and CDR2 FQGNSA. The CDR3 has 14 amino acids. V was shortened by 3 bases and J by 5 bases, with 13 bases between the two germline ends. The CDR3 here is CASSFLQGGETQYF. The CDR3 DNA reads TGTGCCAGCAGCTTTTTACAGGGCGGGGAGACCCAGTACTTC.

This rearrangement joins TRBV10-1 to TRBJ2-3; a weak D match, TRBD1 (8 bases). Per germline, CDR1 WNHNN and CDR2 SYGVQD (reference sequence). The V end lost 5 bases, the J end lost 2 bases, and 17 bases lay between the germline ends. The CDR3 length is 16 residues. For the CDR3, the DNA is TGCGCCAGCAGTTCCAGGACAGGGAGGGCCACAGATACGCAGTATTTT. Translated: CASSSRTGRATDTQYF.

This chain links TRBV18 with TRBJ1-3; D might be TRBD1 (5 bases). Trimming cost V 6 bases and J 0 bases, with 12 bases left between them. The germline V gene encodes CDR1 KGHSH and CDR2 LQKENI. This CDR3 comprises 15 residues. The CDR3 region is CASSDGTGSGNTIYF. The CDR3 DNA sequence: TGTGCCAGCTCTGATGGGACGGGCTCTGGAAACACCATATATTTT. The full variable domain, completed using reference TRBV18 and TRBJ1-3, is NAGVMQNPRHLVRRRGQEARLRCSPMKGHSHVYWYRQLPEEGLKFMVYLQKENIIDESGMPKERFSAEFPKEGPSILRIQQVVRGDSAAYFCASSDGTGSGNTIYFGEGSWLTVV.

The J gene is TRBJ1-3, the V gene TRBV4-2; D might be TRBD1 (6 bases). Trimming left V 5 bases short and J 2 bases short, with 10 bases between. In germline, CDR1 is LGHNA, CDR2 YNFKEQ. The CDR3 contains 14 residues. The CDR3 DNA sequence: TGTGCCAGCAGCTCTGGGACAACTGGAAACACCATATATTTT. Translation: CASSSGTTGNTIYF.

The V and J genes are TRBV6-5 and TRBJ2-1; no reliable D call. The CDR3 sequence is 15 residues long. The V end lost 0 bases, the J end lost 6 bases, and 12 bases lay between the germline ends. Germline V gives CDR1 MNHEY, CDR2 SVGAGI. The CDR3 nucleotides are TGTGCCAGCAGTTACTCGTCACCGAACCCCAATGAGCAGTTCTTC. Its translation is CASSYSSPNPNEQFF.

This chain joins TRBV28 and TRBJ2-3; 8 bases agree with TRBD1. The CDR3 is made up of 14 amino acids. The trim removed 10 bases at V and 2 bases at J, leaving 8 bases unmatched. The germline gives CDR1 MDHEN, CDR2 SYDVKM. CDR3 coding DNA: TGTGCCATCATGCCGACAGGGGTCACAGATACGCAGTATTTT. Translated: CAIMPTGVTDTQYF.

The genes are TRBV4-2 and TRBJ2-5; TRBD2 matches at 8 bases. Germline V gene sequence: CDR1 LGHNA, CDR2 YNFKEQ. The CDR3 consists of 16 residues. Trimming at V came to 1 base and at J to 5 bases, leaving 9 bases not matched to a gene. The CDR3 DNA sequence: TGTGCCAGCAGCCAAGGGTCCGGGCGGGGGGAGGAGACCCAGTACTTC. Its protein product is CASSQGSGRGEETQYF.

The gene calls are TRBV12-5 and TRBJ1-5, with 8 positions matching TRBD1. The junction had 8 bases not matched to a gene; V was cut back by 7 bases and J by 3 bases. Germline V gives CDR1 LGHNT, CDR2 FRNRAP. The CDR3 has 15 amino acids. As DNA, the CDR3 is TGTGCTAGTGCCACAGACAGGGGCGACAATCAGCCCCAGCATTTT. Protein sequence: CASATDRGDNQPQHF. Together with reference TRBV12-5 and TRBJ1-5, the CDR3 gives the full variable domain: DARVTQTPRHKVTEMGQEVTMRCQPILGHNTVFWYRQTMMQGLELLAYFRNRAPLDDSGMPKDRFSAEMPDATLATLKIQPSEPRDSAVYFCASATDRGDNQPQHFGDGTRLSIL.

A remark on this clone: The sample carries other DNA sequences with the same CDR3. The chain couples TRBV7-3 to TRBJ2-5, with D possibly matching TRBD1 (6 bases). The CDR3 spans 14 residues. V gave up 5 bases and J gave up 1 base, with 11 bases separating them. Per germline, CDR1 SGHTA and CDR2 FQGTGA. In nucleotides, the CDR3 is TGTGCCAGCAGCCCAACAGGGCTCCAAGAGACCCAGTACTTC. Its protein is CASSPTGLQETQYF.

The rearrangement uses TRBV18 and TRBJ2-7; 9 bases map to TRBD1. Trimming removed 4 bases from V and 6 bases from J; junction bases left unmatched: 7. Germline CDR1 and CDR2: KGHSH and LQKENI. The CDR3 spans 14 residues. The CDR3, as DNA: TGTGCCAGCTCACTCGGGACAGGGTTTGCCGAGCAGTACTTC. It translates to CASSLGTGFAEQYF.

For the CDR3, the DNA is TGTGCCAGCAGGGACCTCCCCTATGGCTACACCTTC. This sequence encodes CASRDLPYGYTF. This chain connects TRBV6-6 to TRBJ1-2; D gene unclear. Germline loops: CDR1 MNHNY, CDR2 SVGAGI (reference sequence). The V end was cut by 6 bases, the J end by 4 bases, with 9 bases between. This CDR3 contains 12 residues.

Of note for this clone: The sample holds other DNA sequences that translate to the same CDR3. This chain uses TRBV29-1 with TRBJ2-3; maybe TRBD2 (6 bases). Trimming stripped 0 bases from V and 6 bases from J, with 7 bases between. Germline assignment: CDR1 SQVTM and CDR2 ANQGSEA. The CDR3 loop spans 12 amino acids. CDR3 coding DNA: TGCAGCGTTGAAGATCGGGGGGATACGCAGTATTTT. Its translation: CSVEDRGDTQYF.

The DNA of the CDR3 is TGTGCCAGCAGCTCCCCCGGGACAGGGCACACTGAAGCTTTCTTT. Translated: CASSSPGTGHTEAFF. V gene TRBV7-2 combines with J gene TRBJ1-1; 9 bases map to TRBD1. In germline, CDR1 is SGHTA, CDR2 FQGNSA. V trimming: 4 bases; J trimming: 3 bases; junction bases outside the gene matches: 6. This CDR3 is 15 amino acids long.